The 6 T cell receptor beta chains below all came from one sample that was sequenced in a study of radiation and T cells in renal cell carcinoma. Measured with immunoSEQ multiplex PCR; TCRdb has only the in-frame clones, and not every one. The repertoire consists of some 100,000 clones, with 70% to 85% occurring once and the leading ten covering less than 7%. Regarding time point: baseline pretreatment blood. The treatment: 15 Gy SBRT to primary tumor, nephrectomy 4 weeks later. The material sequenced was blood, taken from a patient whose treatment included radiotherapy and nephrectomy. The receptors originated from a man aged 60-69 years with renal cell carcinoma.

The rearrangement links TRBV6-5 to TRBJ1-1; D is unclear. Trimming stripped 5 bases from V and 1 base from J, with 14 bases between. Germline V lookup: CDR1 MNHEY, CDR2 SVGAGI. The CDR3 totals 15 residues. In nucleotides, the CDR3 is TGTGCCAGCAGTCCCCCCGGTCGGGGGAACACTGAAGCTTTCTTT. This sequence encodes CASSPPGRGNTEAFF.

This chain links TRBV5-6 with TRBJ1-2; D is possibly TRBD1 (5 bases). Deletions cut 0 bases from V and 2 bases from J, with 11 bases between. Germline V gene sequence: CDR1 SGHDT, CDR2 YYEEEE. The CDR3 loop spans 15 amino acids. In nucleotides, the CDR3 is TGTGCCAGCAGCTTGGCGGGCAGGGTGAACTATGGCTACACCTTC. It specifies CASSLAGRVNYGYTF.

The chain carries TRBV5-1 and TRBJ2-3; the D gene is possibly TRBD2 (6 bases). Germline CDR1 reads SGHRS; CDR2 reads YFSETQ. Trimming took off 4 bases at V and 4 bases at J, with 16 bases between the two ends. This CDR3 is built from 15 residues. This CDR3 is CASSVGVGSADTQYF. The DNA of the CDR3 is TGCGCCAGCAGCGTTGGGGTCGGGAGTGCAGATACGCAGTATTTT.

CDR3 DNA: TGTGCCAGCAGCCTAGGACTAGCGGGAGAGTGGAGGACCGGGGAGCTGTTTTTT. Translation: CASSLGLAGEWRTGELFF. This chain links TRBV9 with TRBJ2-2; TRBD2 matches at 13 bases. The CDR3 length is 18 residues. The germline CDR1 and CDR2 sequences are SGDLS and YYNGEE. The V gene end was trimmed by 4 bases and the J gene end by 5 bases; junction bases not matched to a gene: 11.

The chain combines TRBV2 with TRBJ1-5; TRBD1 agrees at 9 bases. J was trimmed by 4 bases and V by 7 bases; bases with no gene match: 5. The CDR3 is 14 amino acids. The V gene's germline CDR1 is SNHLY and CDR2 FYNNEI. The CDR3 DNA reads TGTGCCAGCACGGCCGGGACAGGGAATCAGCCCCAGCATTTT. This encodes CASTAGTGNQPQHF.

The gene calls are TRBV6-1 and TRBJ1-5, with 8 bases aligning to TRBD1. V was clipped by 3 bases and J by 6 bases; unmatched bases: 10. The germline V gene encodes CDR1 MNHNS and CDR2 SASEGT. The CDR3 contains 16 residues. The CDR3, as DNA: TGTGCCAGCAGTGACAGGGGGCCGCCCTCTGGTCAGCCCCAGCATTTT. Translated: CASSDRGPPSGQPQHF.